The rows below give T cell receptor beta chains drawn from one sample of a study of blood T cell repertoires in COVID-19. Produced via immunoSEQ multiplex PCR; TCRdb's table is partial and in-frame only. The repertoire holds about 87,000 clones, with 90% as singletons. Sequenced material: peripheral blood. The receptors stem from a man aged 18 to 29 with COVID-19, enrolled during active disease. Each CDR3 is given without its conserved first and last residue.

v_gene,j_gene,CDR3aa
TRBV29-1,TRBJ1-1,SVGLTGTNPEAF
TRBV3-1/TRBV3-2,TRBJ2-1,ASSPLEGFYNEQF
TRBV19,TRBJ1-2,ASSNYYGYT
TRBV27,TRBJ1-2,ASSRTIAGTGGKNYGYT
TRBV28,TRBJ2-3,ASSSLLAGGSDTQY
TRBV7-9,TRBJ1-2,ASSVGGQGALGYT
TRBV19,TRBJ2-7,ASSIGDRGPYEQY
TRBV7-3,TRBJ2-2,ASIQLAGGPDTGELF
TRBV2,TRBJ2-1,ASSVASVYNEQF
TRBV2,TRBJ2-2,ASSQPRRQATSGWAGELF
TRBV18,TRBJ2-7,ASSELVAYEQY
TRBV27,TRBJ2-5,ASSTSSPGFQETQY
TRBV11-2,TRBJ2-7,ASSLGVGDFSEQY
TRBV12-3/TRBV12-4,TRBJ2-7,ATSQGPYEQY
TRBV24-1,TRBJ2-1,ATSGTGSYNEQF
TRBV19,TRBJ2-7,ASSSWTRGAEQY
TRBV7-8,TRBJ1-1,ASSVTGIYTEAF
TRBV2,TRBJ1-5,AGSEARVTGGGQPQH
TRBV4-3,TRBJ2-7,ASSQDPPGGENSYEQY
TRBV28,TRBJ1-1,ASRIYGYTEAF
TRBV5-5,TRBJ1-1,ASGRGGPEAF
TRBV5-6,TRBJ1-1,ASSYGTENTEAF
TRBV24-1,TRBJ2-1,ATSERQAGYNEQF
TRBV4-1,TRBJ2-1,ASSLLKLDRGSYNEQF
TRBV27,TRBJ2-5,ASSLRAGGFQETQY
TRBV3-1/TRBV3-2,TRBJ2-7,ASSPHRDRAYEQY
TRBV7-2,TRBJ1-4,ASSLRQVGEKLF
TRBV7-8,TRBJ2-1,ASSFPQGVSSYNEQF
TRBV2,TRBJ2-2,ASRTTGSPTQRETGELF
TRBV28,TRBJ1-1,ASNLAQGSTEAF
TRBV28,TRBJ2-7,ASSGGRDRISYEQY
TRBV6-5,TRBJ2-2,ASRRDTHTGELF
TRBV14,TRBJ2-7,ASSPSQGYYEQY
TRBV3-1/TRBV3-2,TRBJ2-3,ASSQPGVRGDTQY
TRBV7-9,TRBJ2-5,ASRPGTSKETQY
TRBV4-1,TRBJ1-1,ASSQDLLRVIHTEAF
TRBV5-1,TRBJ1-4,ASSLGGTNEKLL
TRBV4-3,TRBJ2-5,ASSQVLSWAETQY
TRBV5-6,TRBJ2-7,ASSFRGGAGAGEQY
TRBV10-3,TRBJ2-7,AISPRTSGRVEQY
TRBV7-6,TRBJ2-1,ASSGQTSGRADGEQF
TRBV7-6,TRBJ2-6,ASSLGRGAGANVLT
TRBV11-2,TRBJ2-5,ASSHRTGVKETQY
TRBV15,TRBJ2-7,ATSRDPGDEQY
TRBV2,TRBJ1-5,ASREKGMGQPQH
TRBV27,TRBJ1-5,ASSSSERYSNQPQH
TRBV14,TRBJ1-2,ASSQGGQGKYGYT
TRBV6-5,TRBJ2-7,AAQGEYEQY
TRBV30,TRBJ1-5,AWSVLNSNQPQH
TRBV27,TRBJ1-1,ASSTTGQGPSNTEAF
TRBV6-4,TRBJ2-2,ASSDSGQDFNTGELF
TRBV9,TRBJ1-5,ASSVGPGSGQPQH
TRBV5-1,TRBJ2-7,ASSARQGRNEQY
TRBV9,TRBJ2-2,ASSVEGLAGENTGELF
TRBV30,TRBJ2-7,AWSNAPRGEQY
TRBV30,TRBJ2-7,AWSTQTYEQY
TRBV6-2/TRBV6-3,TRBJ1-5,ASSTGTGSPGNQPQH
TRBV5-5,TRBJ1-5,ASSLVGQGRQPQH
TRBV7-8,TRBJ2-4,ASSPNRGSAKNIQY